The present TCR beta chain was sequenced within a study of cytomegalovirus exposure and HLA in healthy donors. At the level of the study: Out of 300 to 500 genotyped donors, about 80% belonged to the Caucasian-associated ancestry cluster.

The PCR ran on 60 Vbeta and 13 Jbeta primers. Clones were sequenced by immunoSEQ multiplex PCR, and TCRdb holds only the in-frame ones, with some missing. The table includes hundreds of thousands of clones, around 83% detected once. Germline V gene data show CDR1 as SEHNR and CDR2 as FQNEAQ (reference sequence). This CDR3 spans 15 amino acids. As concerns this clone: An end of the junction does not agree with germline; a read error may underlie this.

The sample was PBMCs. The rearrangement uses TRBV7-9 and TRBJ2-3; D may be TRBD2 (5 bases). The TCR comes from a girl between 5 and 17 years old in good health and CMV-seronegative. CDR3 DNA: TGTTCCAGCAGGCCGGGGAGCGTCATCACAGATACGCAGTATTTT. Its translation is CSSRPGSVITDTQYF.